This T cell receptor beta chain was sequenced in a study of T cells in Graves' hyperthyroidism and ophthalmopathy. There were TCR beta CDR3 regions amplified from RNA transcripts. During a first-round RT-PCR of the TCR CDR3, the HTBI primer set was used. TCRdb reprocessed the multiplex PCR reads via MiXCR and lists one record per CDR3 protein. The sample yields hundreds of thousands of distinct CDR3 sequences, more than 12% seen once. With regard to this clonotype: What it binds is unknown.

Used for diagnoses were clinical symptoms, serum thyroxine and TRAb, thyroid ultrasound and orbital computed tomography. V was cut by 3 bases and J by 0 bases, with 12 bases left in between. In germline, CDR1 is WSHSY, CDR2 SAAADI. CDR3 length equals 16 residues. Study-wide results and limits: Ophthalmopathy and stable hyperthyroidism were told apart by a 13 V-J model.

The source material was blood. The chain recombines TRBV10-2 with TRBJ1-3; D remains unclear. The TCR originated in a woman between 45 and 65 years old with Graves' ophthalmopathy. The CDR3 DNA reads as TGCGCCAGCAGTGAATTGACACGAAACTCTGGAAACACCATATATTTT. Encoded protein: CASSELTRNSGNTIYF.